Listed below are T cell receptor beta chains from one sample, sequenced in a study of CD8+CD57+ T cells in acquired aplastic anemia. In TCRdb, the reads were re-called with MiXCR into one record per CDR3 protein. The sample gives 200,000 to 250,000 distinct CDR3 sequences, under 65% of which show up once; less than 30% is in the top ten. The material sequenced was sorted CD4+, CD8+, or CD8+CD57+ T cells (not recorded which) from PBMCs. Every receptor here comes from a human donor in good health. The CDR3 runs from the conserved cysteine through the conserved F or W. D genes are given only for firm matches. Size tells how often a clone was seen (once, few, many) or the class of an expanded clone, and some rows leave it out.

clone size: many; D gene: .; J gene: TRBJ1-3; V gene: TRBV7-6; CDR3 protein: CASSLGGFAGSTIYF; CDR3 DNA: TGTGCCAGCAGCTTAGGAGGATTCGCTGGAAGCACCATATATTTT
clone size: .; D gene: .; J gene: TRBJ2-1; V gene: TRBV12-3/TRBV12-4; CDR3 protein: CASSWSRGNERFF; CDR3 DNA: TGTGCCAGCAGTTGGTCTAGAGGCAATGAGCGGTTCTTC
clone size: once; D gene: .; J gene: TRBJ1-1; V gene: TRBV7-2; CDR3 protein: CASSAQQMNTEAFF; CDR3 DNA: TGTGCCAGCAGCGCACAGCAAATGAACACTGAAGCTTTCTTT
clone size: .; D gene: TRBD1; J gene: TRBJ1-3; V gene: TRBV4-1; CDR3 protein: CASSQGTTGDGNTIYF; CDR3 DNA: TGCGCCAGCAGCCAAGGAACGACAGGGGATGGAAACACCATATATTTT
clone size: .; D gene: .; J gene: TRBJ2-7; V gene: TRBV7-2; CDR3 protein: CASSLGWGTRTSSYEQYF; CDR3 DNA: TGTGCCAGCAGCTTAGGTTGGGGAACTAGGACTTCATCCTACGAGCAGTACTTC
clone size: .; D gene: TRBD1; J gene: TRBJ1-2; V gene: TRBV12-3/TRBV12-4; CDR3 protein: CASSLGQGGDYGYTF; CDR3 DNA: TGTGCCAGCAGCTTAGGACAGGGTGGCGACTATGGCTACACCTTC
clone size: .; D gene: TRBD2; J gene: TRBJ2-1; V gene: TRBV11-3; CDR3 protein: CASSPTSGTCNEQFF; CDR3 DNA: TGTGCCAGCAGCCCGACTAGCGGGACCTGCAATGAGCAGTTCTTC
clone size: .; D gene: TRBD2; J gene: TRBJ2-2; V gene: TRBV7-2; CDR3 protein: CASSHRPSGVGELFF; CDR3 DNA: TGTGCCAGCAGCCACCGGCCTAGCGGAGTAGGGGAGCTGTTTTTT
clone size: .; D gene: .; J gene: TRBJ2-2; V gene: TRBV20-1; CDR3 protein: CSARDGATVAGELFF; CDR3 DNA: TGCAGTGCTAGAGATGGGGCAACTGTTGCCGGGGAGCTGTTTTTT
clone size: .; D gene: .; J gene: TRBJ1-1; V gene: TRBV7-3; CDR3 protein: CASSPGGQNTEAFF; CDR3 DNA: TGTGCCAGCAGCCCGGGGGGGCAGAACACTGAAGCTTTCTTT
clone size: many; D gene: .; J gene: TRBJ2-1; V gene: TRBV20-1; CDR3 protein: CSARNRETDFNEQFF; CDR3 DNA: TGCAGTGCTAGAAATAGGGAGACAGACTTCAATGAGCAGTTCTTC
clone size: many; D gene: .; J gene: TRBJ1-2; V gene: TRBV5-5; CDR3 protein: CASSYPRQAETYGYTF; CDR3 DNA: TGTGCCAGCAGCTACCCCCGACAGGCGGAAACCTATGGCTACACCTTC
clone size: .; D gene: .; J gene: TRBJ2-5; V gene: TRBV7-9; CDR3 protein: CASSLDWYQETQYF; CDR3 DNA: TGTGCCAGCAGCTTAGATTGGTACCAAGAGACCCAGTACTTC
clone size: .; D gene: .; J gene: TRBJ2-3; V gene: TRBV2; CDR3 protein: CASSRRGGDTQYF; CDR3 DNA: TGTGCCAGCAGTCGCAGGGGCGGCGATACGCAGTATTTT
clone size: .; D gene: TRBD1; J gene: TRBJ2-2; V gene: TRBV27; CDR3 protein: CASSLWGQGTGELFF; CDR3 DNA: TGTGCCAGCAGTTTATGGGGACAGGGGACCGGGGAGCTGTTTTTT
clone size: .; D gene: .; J gene: TRBJ2-5; V gene: TRBV2; CDR3 protein: CASSDPRTFNQETQYF; CDR3 DNA: TGTGCCAGCAGTGATCCCCGGACGTTTAACCAAGAGACCCAGTACTTC
clone size: .; D gene: TRBD1; J gene: TRBJ2-3; V gene: TRBV7-6; CDR3 protein: CASSPKVRGRQGDSDTQYF; CDR3 DNA: TGTGCCAGCAGCCCGAAAGTAAGGGGTCGACAGGGTGACTCCGATACGCAGTATTTT
clone size: .; D gene: .; J gene: TRBJ2-7; V gene: TRBV15; CDR3 protein: CATSRDPSPHYEQYF; CDR3 DNA: TGTGCCACCAGCAGAGATCCTTCCCCTCATTACGAGCAGTACTTC
clone size: .; D gene: .; J gene: TRBJ2-6; V gene: TRBV6-1; CDR3 protein: CASSEAGDGANVLTF; CDR3 DNA: TGTGCCAGCAGTGAAGCTGGGGATGGGGCCAACGTCCTGACTTTC
clone size: many; D gene: .; J gene: TRBJ1-2; V gene: TRBV4-1; CDR3 protein: CASSQDRGHYYGYTF; CDR3 DNA: TGCGCCAGCAGCCAAGATCGGGGGCATTACTATGGCTACACCTTC
clone size: .; D gene: .; J gene: TRBJ1-5; V gene: TRBV10-2; CDR3 protein: CASSESRGARGQPQHF; CDR3 DNA: TGCGCCAGCAGTGAAAGTCGGGGGGCGCGTGGTCAGCCCCAGCATTTT
clone size: .; D gene: .; J gene: TRBJ2-2; V gene: TRBV11-2; CDR3 protein: CASSLQGGANTGELFF; CDR3 DNA: TGTGCCAGCAGCTTACAAGGAGGGGCTAACACCGGGGAGCTGTTTTTT
clone size: .; D gene: .; J gene: TRBJ1-2; V gene: TRBV7-8; CDR3 protein: CASSFGGEGYGYTF; CDR3 DNA: TGTGCCAGCAGCTTCGGGGGGGAGGGCTATGGCTACACCTTC
clone size: .; D gene: .; J gene: TRBJ2-2; V gene: TRBV9; CDR3 protein: CASSVVGVPGELFF; CDR3 DNA: TGTGCCAGCAGCGTAGTCGGGGTACCCGGGGAGCTGTTTTTT
clone size: .; D gene: .; J gene: TRBJ2-1; V gene: TRBV6-1; CDR3 protein: CASIRVDYNEQFF; CDR3 DNA: TGTGCCAGCATCCGGGTGGACTACAATGAGCAGTTCTTC
clone size: .; D gene: .; J gene: TRBJ2-3; V gene: TRBV2; CDR3 protein: CASGTFTDTQYF; CDR3 DNA: TGTGCCAGCGGGACTTTCACAGATACGCAGTATTTT
clone size: .; D gene: .; J gene: TRBJ1-6; V gene: TRBV7-9; CDR3 protein: CASSSTSLGSPLHF; CDR3 DNA: TGTGCCAGCAGTTCCACCAGCCTCGGGTCACCCCTCCACTTT
clone size: many; D gene: .; J gene: TRBJ2-1; V gene: TRBV7-6; CDR3 protein: CASSFTPQRSFEQFF; CDR3 DNA: TGTGCCAGCAGCTTTACACCCCAGCGGTCCTTCGAGCAGTTCTTC
clone size: .; D gene: .; J gene: TRBJ2-7; V gene: TRBV7-2; CDR3 protein: CASSLAGGLHEQYF; CDR3 DNA: TGTGCCAGCAGCTTAGCGGGGGGGCTGCACGAGCAGTACTTC
clone size: .; D gene: .; J gene: TRBJ2-1; V gene: TRBV5-4; CDR3 protein: CASSLGRGAISYNEQFF; CDR3 DNA: TGTGCCAGCAGCTTGGGTAGGGGTGCGATCTCCTACAATGAGCAGTTCTTC
clone size: .; D gene: TRBD2; J gene: TRBJ2-1; V gene: TRBV9; CDR3 protein: CASSVVASGGEQFF; CDR3 DNA: TGTGCCAGCAGCGTAGTGGCTAGCGGGGGAGAGCAGTTCTTC
clone size: .; D gene: .; J gene: TRBJ1-1; V gene: TRBV7-9; CDR3 protein: CASSRGTTNTEAFF; CDR3 DNA: TGTGCCAGCAGCCGAGGGACAACGAACACTGAAGCTTTCTTT
clone size: many; D gene: .; J gene: TRBJ1-5; V gene: TRBV5-6; CDR3 protein: CASSPGYSNQPQHF; CDR3 DNA: TGTGCCAGCAGCCCAGGGTATAGCAATCAGCCCCAGCATTTT
clone size: many; D gene: .; J gene: TRBJ2-2; V gene: TRBV7-7; CDR3 protein: CASSLEVFQGPTGELFF; CDR3 DNA: TGTGCTAGCAGCTTAGAGGTTTTTCAGGGTCCCACCGGGGAGCTGTTTTTT
clone size: .; D gene: TRBD2; J gene: TRBJ2-7; V gene: TRBV2; CDR3 protein: CASTSASGGADEQYF; CDR3 DNA: TGTGCCAGCACCTCCGCTAGCGGGGGGGCAGACGAGCAGTACTTC
clone size: few; D gene: TRBD2; J gene: TRBJ2-7; V gene: TRBV20-1; CDR3 protein: CSARIGGGSYEQYF; CDR3 DNA: TGCAGTGCTAGAATCGGCGGGGGTTCCTACGAGCAGTACTTC
clone size: few; D gene: .; J gene: TRBJ1-2; V gene: TRBV12-3/TRBV12-4; CDR3 protein: CASSFWVSHGYTF; CDR3 DNA: TGTGCCAGCAGTTTTTGGGTCAGCCATGGCTACACCTTC
clone size: many; D gene: TRBD2; J gene: TRBJ2-3; V gene: TRBV2; CDR3 protein: CASSDELAALDTQYF; CDR3 DNA: TGTGCCAGCAGTGACGAACTAGCGGCATTAGATACGCAGTATTTT
clone size: .; D gene: TRBD1; J gene: TRBJ2-7; V gene: TRBV2; CDR3 protein: CASSEIVTGGSYEQYF; CDR3 DNA: TGTGCCAGCAGTGAAATCGTAACAGGGGGTTCCTACGAGCAGTACTTC
clone size: .; D gene: .; J gene: TRBJ2-7; V gene: TRBV5-8; CDR3 protein: CASSVHPGPGYEQYF; CDR3 DNA: TGTGCCAGCAGCGTACATCCAGGGCCAGGCTACGAGCAGTACTTC
clone size: few; D gene: TRBD1; J gene: TRBJ1-1; V gene: TRBV19; CDR3 protein: CASSGQVSTEAFF; CDR3 DNA: TGTGCCAGTAGTGGACAGGTTAGCACTGAAGCTTTCTTT
clone size: many; D gene: .; J gene: TRBJ2-1; V gene: TRBV11-3; CDR3 protein: CASSLGTWSSNEQFF; CDR3 DNA: TGTGCCAGCAGCTTAGGAACGTGGAGTTCCAATGAGCAGTTCTTC
clone size: .; D gene: .; J gene: TRBJ2-1; V gene: TRBV29-1; CDR3 protein: CSVVKGGNEQFF; CDR3 DNA: TGCAGCGTTGTGAAGGGTGGGAATGAGCAGTTCTTC
clone size: .; D gene: .; J gene: TRBJ1-1; V gene: TRBV5-1; CDR3 protein: CASSSGTDGTEAFF; CDR3 DNA: TGCGCCAGCAGCTCGGGGACGGACGGTACTGAAGCTTTCTTT
clone size: many; D gene: TRBD2; J gene: TRBJ2-5; V gene: TRBV7-3; CDR3 protein: CASSRRLAGEVQETQYF; CDR3 DNA: TGTGCCAGCAGCCGTAGACTAGCGGGAGAGGTCCAAGAGACCCAGTACTTC
clone size: .; D gene: .; J gene: TRBJ1-6; V gene: TRBV5-1; CDR3 protein: CASSLAHEGSPLHF; CDR3 DNA: TGCGCCAGCAGCTTGGCTCACGAGGGTTCACCCCTCCACTTT
clone size: many; D gene: .; J gene: TRBJ2-3; V gene: TRBV24-1; CDR3 protein: CATSSPASHLGPDTQYF; CDR3 DNA: TGTGCCACCAGCTCCCCGGCTAGCCACCTCGGACCAGATACGCAGTATTTT
clone size: many; D gene: .; J gene: TRBJ1-5; V gene: TRBV2; CDR3 protein: CASSALWTVNSNQPQHF; CDR3 DNA: TGTGCCAGCAGTGCCCTCTGGACTGTAAATAGCAATCAGCCCCAGCATTTT
clone size: .; D gene: .; J gene: TRBJ2-3; V gene: TRBV5-1; CDR3 protein: CASSPYQGSPGDTQYF; CDR3 DNA: TGCGCCAGCAGCCCGTACCAGGGTTCCCCTGGAGATACGCAGTATTTT
clone size: .; D gene: .; J gene: TRBJ2-7; V gene: TRBV19; CDR3 protein: CASIGQFSYEQYF; CDR3 DNA: TGTGCCAGTATCGGTCAGTTCTCCTACGAGCAGTACTTC
clone size: .; D gene: .; J gene: TRBJ1-1; V gene: TRBV7-2; CDR3 protein: CASSLWQGRNTEAFF; CDR3 DNA: TGTGCCAGCAGTTTGTGGCAGGGGAGGAACACTGAAGCTTTCTTT
clone size: .; D gene: .; J gene: TRBJ1-1; V gene: TRBV7-2; CDR3 protein: CASSLQGETEAFF; CDR3 DNA: TGTGCCAGCAGCTTACAGGGAGAGACTGAAGCTTTCTTT
clone size: .; D gene: .; J gene: TRBJ2-1; V gene: TRBV20-1; CDR3 protein: CSARGGSLVNEQFF; CDR3 DNA: TGCAGTGCTAGAGGGGGCAGTCTAGTAAATGAGCAGTTCTTC
clone size: .; D gene: .; J gene: TRBJ2-3; V gene: TRBV10-3; CDR3 protein: CAISVLEGTDTQYF; CDR3 DNA: TGTGCCATCAGTGTCTTGGAGGGAACAGATACGCAGTATTTT
clone size: .; D gene: .; J gene: TRBJ1-2; V gene: TRBV20-1; CDR3 protein: CSAREGGHTF; CDR3 DNA: TGCAGTGCTCGCGAAGGGGGGCACACCTTT